The 32 T cell receptor beta chains reported below all come from one sample, sequenced in a study of shared clonotypes between healthy human individuals. TCRdb's table, derived via immunoSEQ multiplex PCR, lists solely in-frame clones and lacks some. This table holds 2 million to 2.5 million clones, less than 95% found once. The sequenced material came from naive CD4+ T cells from PBMCs. As for subset: CD45RA+ positively selected. These TCRs come from a man between 18 and 29 years old in good health. Some clones in this sample may be carry-over from other donors' samples.

In this sample, this clone turned up once. The chain carries TRBV7-9 and TRBJ1-5; 9 bases are a match to TRBD1. CDR1 SEHNR and CDR2 FQNEAQ come from the germline V gene (reference sequence). Unmatched junction bases numbered 6, after V lost 5 bases and J lost 1 base. The CDR3 consists of 16 residues. The CDR3, as DNA: TGTGCCAGCAGCCCAACAGGGGGCAAAAGCAATCAGCCCCAGCATTTT. Protein sequence: CASSPTGGKSNQPQHF.

The V and J genes are TRBV11-2 and TRBJ2-5, with 11 bases identical to TRBD2. Trimming cost V 5 bases and J 5 bases; bases outside gene matches: 10. The germline V gene encodes CDR1 SGHAT and CDR2 FQNNGV. The CDR3 is 16 amino acids. This CDR3 is CASSTTSGSWAETQYF. CDR3 in DNA: TGTGCCAGCAGCACAACTAGCGGGAGTTGGGCCGAGACCCAGTACTTC. The whole variable domain, remainder taken from reference TRBV11-2 and TRBJ2-5, is EAGVAQSPRYKIIEKRQSVAFWCNPISGHATLYWYQQILGQGPKLLIQFQNNGVVDDSQLPKDRFSAERLKGVDSTLKIQPAKLEDSAVYLCASSTTSGSWAETQYFGPGTRLLVL.

Written as DNA, the CDR3 is TGTGCCAGCAGCTTAAATACGGGACCCTATGGCTACACCTTC. It encodes CASSLNTGPYGYTF. V is TRBV7-3 and J is TRBJ1-2; tentative D call: TRBD1 (5 bases). This CDR3 spans 14 amino acids. In germline, CDR1 is SGHTA, CDR2 FQGTGA. Trimming pared 1 base from V and 4 bases from J, leaving 10 bases between.

The V and J genes are TRBV7-3 and TRBJ2-3; 7 bases are a match to TRBD1. Germline V gene sequence: CDR1 SGHTA, CDR2 FQGTGA. This CDR3 contains 12 residues. Unmatched junction bases numbered 4, after V lost 5 bases and J lost 8 bases. This CDR3 is CASSTGDRTQYF. CDR3 sequence (DNA): TGTGCCAGCAGCACAGGGGACCGTACGCAGTATTTT.

This clone was counted between two and nine times. The V gene is TRBV7-8, the J gene TRBJ1-2; the D gene is possibly TRBD1 (5 bases). Germline V gives CDR1 SGHVS, CDR2 FQNEAQ. Trimming took off 3 bases at V and 5 bases at J, with 10 bases between the two ends. The length of the CDR3 is 13 residues. CDR3 amino acids: CASSFFGGYGYTF. The CDR3 bases are TGTGCCAGCAGCTTCTTCGGGGGATATGGCTACACCTTC.

In this sample, this clone turned up once. Its ends do not fully match the called genes, so a read error is possible. J is TRBJ2-7 and V is TRBV2, with TRBD1 matching over 7 bases. The CDR3 length is 13 residues. CDR1 SNHLY and CDR2 FYNNEI come from the germline V gene. The CDR3 protein is CASREGGLYEQYF. The CDR3 DNA is TGTGCCAGCAGGGAAGGGGGCTTATACGAGCAGTACTTC.

This chain uses TRBV18 with TRBJ2-1; no reliable D call. Per the germline V gene, CDR1 is KGHSH and CDR2 is LQKENI. The length of the CDR3 is 12 residues. Trimming cost V 0 bases and J 6 bases, with 3 bases left between them. The CDR3 here is CASSPPANEQFF. The CDR3 nucleotides read TGTGCCAGCTCACCACCTGCCAATGAGCAGTTCTTC.

This chain connects TRBV5-1 to TRBJ1-2; TRBD1 matches 8 bases. V shed 4 bases and J 0 bases; nucleotides not matched to a gene: 8. Germline V CDR1 and CDR2: SGHRS, YFSETQ. The CDR3 contains 16 residues. CDR3 region: CASSPGQEQSNYGYTF. In DNA form, the CDR3 reads TGCGCCAGCAGCCCGGGACAGGAACAGTCTAACTATGGCTACACCTTC.

The V and J genes are TRBV6-6 and TRBJ2-3, with 7 bases identical to TRBD2. CDR1 and CDR2 (germline): MNHNY, SVGAGI (reference sequence). V lost 4 bases to trimming and J lost 3 bases; unmatched junction nucleotides: 7. The CDR3 is 15 amino acids. The CDR3 DNA reads as TGTGCCAGCAGTTCCTGGACTAGTGGTACAGATACGCAGTATTTT. Its protein product is CASSSWTSGTDTQYF.

The CDR3 sequence is CASSLRNDRYNEQFF. Written as DNA, the CDR3 is TGTGCCAGCAGCCTCAGAAACGACAGGTACAATGAGCAGTTCTTC. The genes are TRBV7-2 and TRBJ2-1; perhaps TRBD1 as D (6 bases). There are 15 residues in the CDR3. Germline loops: CDR1 SGHTA, CDR2 FQGNSA. The germline V and J ends were trimmed by 5 bases and 4 bases, with 15 bases remaining between them.

This chain links TRBV5-1 with TRBJ2-2; tentatively, D is TRBD2 (5 bases). Germline values: CDR1 SGHRS, CDR2 YFSETQ. The V end lost 4 bases, the J end lost 6 bases, and 16 bases lay between the germline ends. This CDR3 has 15 amino acids. For the CDR3, the DNA is TGCGCCAGCAGCGCTATGGTCGGGGTTTCCGGGGAGCTGTTTTTT. Translation: CASSAMVGVSGELFF.

CDR3 sequence (DNA): TGTGCCAGCAGTCCACTTTCCAGGGGGCGCACAGATACGCAGTATTTT. It translates to CASSPLSRGRTDTQYF. The J gene is TRBJ2-3, the V gene TRBV27; 8 positions match TRBD1. CDR3 length: 16 amino acids. V dropped 5 bases and J dropped 1; count of bases not matched to a gene: 8. Looked up from germline, CDR1 is MNHEY and CDR2 is SMNVEV (reference sequence).

On this clone: Other DNA sequences in the same sample also yield this CDR3. V and J are TRBV5-1 and TRBJ1-1; TRBD1 matches at 8 bases. The trim removed 4 bases at V and 1 base at J, leaving 3 bases unmatched. The CDR3 runs to 14 residues. Per the germline V gene, CDR1 is SGHRS and CDR2 is YFSETQ. The CDR3 DNA sequence: TGCGCCAGCAGCAGAGGGACAGGGAACACTGAAGCTTTCTTT. Translation gives CASSRGTGNTEAFF.

The V call is TRBV7-2, the J call TRBJ2-7; D is unclear. Trimming shortened V by 2 bases and J by 0 bases, and 8 bases separated the two germline ends. Germline CDR1 SGHTA, CDR2 FQGNSA. The CDR3 has 14 amino acids. The CDR3 region has the DNA TGTGCCAGCAGCTTACGATCGAGCTCCTACGAGCAGTACTTC. Protein: CASSLRSSSYEQYF. The variable domain in full, completed from reference TRBV7-2 and TRBJ2-7, reads GAGVSQSPSNKVTEKGKDVELRCDPISGHTALYWYRQSLGQGLEFLIYFQGNSAPDKSGLPSDRFSAERTGGSVSTLTIQRTQQEDSAVYLCASSLRSSSYEQYFGPGTRLTVT.

This chain joins TRBV5-6 and TRBJ1-2; the D gene is possibly TRBD1 (5 bases). The CDR3 spans 14 residues. V gave up 4 bases and J gave up 5 bases, with 15 bases separating them. Germline loops: CDR1 SGHDT, CDR2 YYEEEE. The CDR3 spells CASSLPQGGYGYTF. Here the CDR3 DNA reads TGTGCCAGCAGCCTCCCCCAGGGCGGATATGGCTACACCTTC.

For this clone: Other DNA sequences in the sample encode the same CDR3. The V and J genes are TRBV6-6 and TRBJ2-7; D unclear. The CDR3 is 13 residues long. Deletions cut 0 bases from V and 0 bases from J, with 3 bases between. CDR1 MNHNY and CDR2 SVGAGI come from the germline V gene (reference sequence). The CDR3, as DNA: TGTGCCAGCAGTTACTCGAGCTCCTACGAGCAGTACTTC. Translating it yields CASSYSSSYEQYF.

This chain links TRBV5-1 with TRBJ2-3, with a possible D match to TRBD2 (7 bases). The ends were cut back, 2 bases at V and 4 bases at J, with 17 bases in the middle. From germline, CDR1 is SGHRS and CDR2 YFSETQ. The CDR3 covers 16 residues. In nucleotides, the CDR3 is TGCGCCAGCAGCTTAGGGGTTTCGGGGGGCTCAGATACGCAGTATTTT. Protein sequence: CASSLGVSGGSDTQYF.

V gene TRBV5-1 combines with J gene TRBJ1-4; D gene ambiguous. V gave up 1 base and J gave up 8 bases, with 12 bases separating them. Germline assignment: CDR1 SGHRS and CDR2 YFSETQ. The CDR3 loop spans 14 amino acids. CDR3 sequence (DNA): TGCGCCAGCAGCTTGACCAGCCTGGGGGAAAAACTGTTTTTT. Its protein is CASSLTSLGEKLFF. Based on the CDR3 plus reference TRBV5-1 and TRBJ1-4, the full variable domain is KAGVTQTPRYLIKTRGQQVTLSCSPISGHRSVSWYQQTPGQGLQFLFEYFSETQRNKGNFPGRFSGRQFSNSRSEMNVSTLELGDSALYLCASSLTSLGEKLFFGSGTQLSVL.

V and J are TRBV30 and TRBJ2-1, with D possibly matching TRBD2 (6 bases). CDR3 size: 15 residues. Trimming left V 3 bases short and J 4 bases short, with 16 bases between. Per germline, CDR1 GTSNPN and CDR2 SVGIG (reference sequence). In nucleotides, the CDR3 is TGTGCCTGGAGCGGAGGGACCCCTCCGTACAATGAGCAGTTCTTC. It translates to CAWSGGTPPYNEQFF.

Worth noting for this clone: Other nucleotide sequences in the sample specify the same CDR3. The V gene is TRBV2, the J gene TRBJ2-7; 8 positions agree with TRBD1. V lost 4 bases and J lost 2; bases outside the gene matches: 4. This CDR3 has 14 amino acids. Germline-derived CDR1 and CDR2 are SNHLY and FYNNEI. The CDR3 bases are TGTGCCAGCAGTGCCGGACAGGGACCCTACGAGCAGTACTTC. Translating it yields CASSAGQGPYEQYF. Drawing the rest from reference TRBV2 and TRBJ2-7, the complete variable domain is EPEVTQTPSHQVTQMGQEVILRCVPISNHLYFYWYRQILGQKVEFLVSFYNNEISEKSEIFDDQFSVERPDGSNFTLKIRSTKLEDSAMYFCASSAGQGPYEQYFGPGTRLTVT.

J is TRBJ2-7 and V is TRBV2, with TRBD1 matching over 7 bases. The CDR3 is 16 amino acids. Germline CDR1 reads SNHLY; CDR2 reads FYNNEI. J lost 1 base, V lost 5 bases, and 11 bases had no gene match. The chain's CDR3 is CASSSRVGQASYEQYF. CDR3 bases: TGTGCCAGCAGTAGCCGAGTCGGACAGGCGTCCTACGAGCAGTACTTC.

The rearrangement uses TRBV5-1 and TRBJ1-2; tentatively, D is TRBD1 (5 bases). Germline CDR1 SGHRS, CDR2 YFSETQ. The length of the CDR3 is 15 residues. The V gene lost 0 bases and the J gene lost 2 bases, with 11 bases spanning the gap. CDR3 DNA: TGCGCCAGCAGCTTGGGGGGCATAGGGAACTATGGCTACACCTTC. Translated: CASSLGGIGNYGYTF.

The rearrangement joins TRBV28 to TRBJ2-2; D gene unclear. Germline CDR1 is MDHEN and CDR2 is SYDVKM. The CDR3 is 16 amino acids. V was clipped by 3 bases and J by 3 bases, with 14 bases between them. The CDR3: CASSFPRRLDTGELFF. The CDR3 DNA sequence: TGTGCCAGCAGTTTTCCTCGCCGATTAGACACCGGGGAGCTGTTTTTT.

This clone was found a few times. This chain joins TRBV7-9 and TRBJ1-5; D remains unclear. The CDR3 extends over 12 amino acids. The ends were cut back, 10 bases at V and 1 base at J, with 8 bases in the middle. CDR1 is SEHNR, CDR2 FQNEAQ, per germline (reference sequence). CDR3: CATQDSNQPQHF. The CDR3 DNA follows: TGTGCCACTCAGGACAGCAATCAGCCCCAGCATTTT.

J is TRBJ1-1 and V is TRBV5-1; TRBD1 matches at 7 bases. CDR1 SGHRS and CDR2 YFSETQ come from the germline V gene. V lost 4 bases and J lost 1; bases outside the gene matches: 7. The CDR3 spans 15 residues. The CDR3 DNA is TGCGCCAGCAGCCTACGGGACAGCCCGAACACTGAAGCTTTCTTT. Protein sequence: CASSLRDSPNTEAFF.

V usage is TRBV18 and J usage is TRBJ2-4; D might be TRBD2 (5 bases). The germline gives CDR1 KGHSH, CDR2 LQKENI. CDR3 length: 15 amino acids. Trimming pared 3 bases from V and 1 base from J, leaving 10 bases between. In nucleotides, the CDR3 is TGTGCCAGCTCACCTGCACTAGTGGCCAAAAACATTCAGTACTTC. It is translated as CASSPALVAKNIQYF.

The J gene is TRBJ2-7, the V gene TRBV28; 7 nucleotides match TRBD2. With V trimmed by 6 bases and J by 1 base, 9 bases remained unmatched. Germline assignment: CDR1 MDHEN and CDR2 SYDVKM. The CDR3 has 15 amino acids. In DNA form, the CDR3 reads TGTGCCAGCAGGACCTTAGCGGGTCCTTCCTACGAGCAGTACTTC. This codes for CASRTLAGPSYEQYF.

This clone was seen more than once but under ten times. This chain links TRBV30 with TRBJ1-1; D is unclear. From germline, CDR1 is GTSNPN and CDR2 SVGIG (reference sequence). Trimming pared 3 bases from V and 9 bases from J, leaving 17 bases between. The CDR3 contains 13 residues. The CDR3 DNA reads TGTGCCTGGAGCGATGGGAGTACGACGAAAGCTTTCTTT. Its protein is CAWSDGSTTKAFF.

V gene TRBV28 combines with J gene TRBJ2-7, with a possible D match to TRBD1 (5 bases). This CDR3 is 17 amino acids long. Per the germline V gene, CDR1 is MDHEN and CDR2 is SYDVKM. The germline V and J ends were trimmed by 2 bases and 7 bases, with 24 bases remaining between them. DNA for the CDR3: TGTGCCAGCAGTTTAGGGGCTGGGAACACCTACCGATGGGAGCAGTACTTC. Its protein is CASSLGAGNTYRWEQYF.

The chain is built from TRBV6-1 and TRBJ2-5; TRBD1 agrees at 7 bases. Trimming removed 7 bases from V and 2 bases from J; junction bases left unmatched: 7. The CDR3 is 14 residues long. The germline CDR1 and CDR2 sequences are MNHNS and SASEGT. As DNA, the CDR3 is TGTGCCAGCACCCCGACAGGGAAACAAGAGACCCAGTACTTC. This sequence encodes CASTPTGKQETQYF.

Worth noting for this clone: The sample contains more than one DNA sequence encoding this CDR3. The V gene is TRBV4-2, the J gene TRBJ1-4; D is unresolved. Germline V gene data show CDR1 as LGHNA and CDR2 as YNFKEQ. Trimming left V 1 base short and J 0 bases short, with 6 bases between. CDR3 length equals 15 residues. CDR3: CASSQAAATNEKLFF. CDR3 nucleotides: TGTGCCAGCAGCCAAGCGGCGGCAACTAATGAAAAACTGTTTTTT.

This chain joins TRBV5-8 and TRBJ2-2, with D possibly being TRBD1 or TRBD2 (5 bases each). This CDR3 spans 16 amino acids. The V and J ends lost 0 bases and 7 bases respectively, with 16 bases between them. Per the germline V gene, CDR1 is SGHTS and CDR2 is YDEGEE. The CDR3 loop is CASSLARASAGGELFF. CDR3 bases: TGTGCCAGCAGCTTGGCCAGGGCCAGCGCGGGCGGGGAGCTGTTTTTT.